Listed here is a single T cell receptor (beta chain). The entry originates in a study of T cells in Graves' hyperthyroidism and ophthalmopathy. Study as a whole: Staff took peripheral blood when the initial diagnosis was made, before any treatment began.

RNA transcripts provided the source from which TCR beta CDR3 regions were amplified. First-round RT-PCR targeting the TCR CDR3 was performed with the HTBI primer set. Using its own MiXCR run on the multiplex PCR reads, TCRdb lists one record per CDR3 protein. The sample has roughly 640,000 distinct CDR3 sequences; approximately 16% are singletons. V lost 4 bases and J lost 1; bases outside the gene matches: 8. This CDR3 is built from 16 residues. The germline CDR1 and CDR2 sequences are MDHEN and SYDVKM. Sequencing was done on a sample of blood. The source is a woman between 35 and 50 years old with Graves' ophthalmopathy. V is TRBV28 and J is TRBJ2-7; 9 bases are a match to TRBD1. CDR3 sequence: CASSSAGTGFSYEQYF. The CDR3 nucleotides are TGTGCCAGCAGTTCCGCCGGGACAGGGTTTTCCTACGAGCAGTACTTC.